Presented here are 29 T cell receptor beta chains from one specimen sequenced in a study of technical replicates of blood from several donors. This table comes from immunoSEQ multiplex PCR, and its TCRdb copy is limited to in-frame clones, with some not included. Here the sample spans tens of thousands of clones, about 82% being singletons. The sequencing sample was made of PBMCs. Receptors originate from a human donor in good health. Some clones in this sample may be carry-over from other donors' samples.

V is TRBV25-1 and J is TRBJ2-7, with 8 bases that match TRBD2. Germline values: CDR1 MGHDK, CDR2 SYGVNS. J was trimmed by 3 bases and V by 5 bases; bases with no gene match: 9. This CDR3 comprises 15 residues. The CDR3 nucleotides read TGTGCCAGCAGTCAAGGGCTAGCGGGTGTCTACGAGCAGTACTTC. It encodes CASSQGLAGVYEQYF.

In DNA form, the CDR3 reads TGTGCCAGCACCCTCGGTGGAGAGCTCTCCTACAATGAGCAGTTCTTC. Residues: CASTLGGELSYNEQFF. The V call is TRBV7-2, the J call TRBJ2-1; D remains unclear. V shed 7 bases and J shed 0 bases, with 16 bases lying between them. The CDR3 has 16 residues. From germline, CDR1 is SGHTA and CDR2 FQGNSA.

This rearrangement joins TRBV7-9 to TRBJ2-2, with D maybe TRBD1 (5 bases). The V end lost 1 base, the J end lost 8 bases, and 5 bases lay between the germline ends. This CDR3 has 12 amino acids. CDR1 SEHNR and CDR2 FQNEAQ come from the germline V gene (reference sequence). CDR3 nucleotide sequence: TGTGCCAGCAGCTTAGGGACAGGGGAGCTGTTTTTT. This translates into CASSLGTGELFF.

DNA for the CDR3: TGTGCCAGCAGCCCCCGGGACAGGGATCGAGGCTACACCTTC. Its translation: CASSPRDRDRGYTF. This chain uses TRBV7-8 with TRBJ1-2; 9 bases are a match to TRBD1. Germline V gene data show CDR1 as SGHVS and CDR2 as FQNEAQ. The V gene end was trimmed by 5 bases and the J gene end by 8 bases; junction bases not matched to a gene: 9. This CDR3 is built from 14 residues.

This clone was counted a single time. The CDR3 sequence is CASRSPRAGIDEQYF. For the CDR3, the DNA is TGTGCCAGCAGGTCCCCACGGGCAGGGATCGACGAGCAGTACTTC. V gene TRBV5-6 combines with J gene TRBJ2-7; tentatively, D is TRBD1 (5 bases). The V gene lost 5 bases and the J gene lost 5 bases, with 20 bases spanning the gap. Germline V gene data show CDR1 as SGHDT and CDR2 as YYEEEE. The CDR3 spans 15 residues.

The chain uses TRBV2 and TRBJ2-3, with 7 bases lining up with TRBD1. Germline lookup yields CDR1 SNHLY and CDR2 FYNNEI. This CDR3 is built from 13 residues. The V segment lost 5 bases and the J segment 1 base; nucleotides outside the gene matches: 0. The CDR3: CASSTGGTDTQYF. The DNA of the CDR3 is TGTGCCAGCAGTACAGGGGGCACAGATACGCAGTATTTT.

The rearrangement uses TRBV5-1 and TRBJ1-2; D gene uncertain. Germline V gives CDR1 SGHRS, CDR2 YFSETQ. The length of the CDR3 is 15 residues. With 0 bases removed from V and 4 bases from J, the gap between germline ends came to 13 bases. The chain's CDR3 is CASSLEAGPLYGYTF. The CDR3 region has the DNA TGCGCCAGCAGCTTGGAGGCAGGCCCACTCTATGGCTACACCTTC. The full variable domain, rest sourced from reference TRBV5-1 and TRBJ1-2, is KAGVTQTPRYLIKTRGQQVTLSCSPISGHRSVSWYQQTPGQGLQFLFEYFSETQRNKGNFPGRFSGRQFSNSRSEMNVSTLELGDSALYLCASSLEAGPLYGYTFGSGTRLTVV.

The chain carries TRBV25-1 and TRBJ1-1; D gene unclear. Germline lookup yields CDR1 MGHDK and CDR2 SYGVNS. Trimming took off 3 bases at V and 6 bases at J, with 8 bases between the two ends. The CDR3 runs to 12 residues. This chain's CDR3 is CASSDGWAEAFF. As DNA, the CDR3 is TGTGCCAGCAGTGACGGGTGGGCTGAAGCTTTCTTT.

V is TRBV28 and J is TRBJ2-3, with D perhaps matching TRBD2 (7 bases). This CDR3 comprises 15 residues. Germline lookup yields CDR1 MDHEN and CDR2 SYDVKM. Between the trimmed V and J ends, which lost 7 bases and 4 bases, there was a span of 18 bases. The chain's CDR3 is CASTLGGAGADTQYF. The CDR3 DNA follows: TGTGCCAGCACCTTGGGGGGGGCAGGGGCAGATACGCAGTATTTT.

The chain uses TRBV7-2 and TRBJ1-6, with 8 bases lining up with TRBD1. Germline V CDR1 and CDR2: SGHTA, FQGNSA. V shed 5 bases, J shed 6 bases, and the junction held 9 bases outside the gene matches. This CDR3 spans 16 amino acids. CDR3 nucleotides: TGTGCCAGCAGCGCAGACAGGGGCGCCCCTAATTCACCCCTCCACTTT. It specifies CASSADRGAPNSPLHF.

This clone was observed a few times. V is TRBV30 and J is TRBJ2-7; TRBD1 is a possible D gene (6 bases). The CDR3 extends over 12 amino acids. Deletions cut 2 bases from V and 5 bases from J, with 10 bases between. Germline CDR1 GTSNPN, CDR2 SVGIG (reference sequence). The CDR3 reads CAWSWGTHEQYF. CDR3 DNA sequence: TGTGCCTGGAGTTGGGGGACACACGAGCAGTACTTC. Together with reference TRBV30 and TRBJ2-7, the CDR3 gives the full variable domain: SQTIHQWPATLVQPVGSPLSLECTVEGTSNPNLYWYRQAAGRGLQLLFYSVGIGQISSEVPQNLSASRPQDRQFILSSKKLLLSDSGFYLCAWSWGTHEQYFGPGTRLTVT.

CDR3 in amino acids: CASSLAGASGRNEQFF. CDR3 nucleotide sequence: TGTGCCAGCAGCTTGGCTGGGGCTAGCGGGCGAAATGAGCAGTTCTTC. The gene calls are TRBV5-4 and TRBJ2-1, with 8 bases fitting TRBD2. The CDR3 is 16 amino acids. CDR1 is SGHNT and CDR2 is YYREEE in the germline V gene (reference sequence). V gave up 0 bases and J gave up 7 bases; unmatched junction bases: 9.

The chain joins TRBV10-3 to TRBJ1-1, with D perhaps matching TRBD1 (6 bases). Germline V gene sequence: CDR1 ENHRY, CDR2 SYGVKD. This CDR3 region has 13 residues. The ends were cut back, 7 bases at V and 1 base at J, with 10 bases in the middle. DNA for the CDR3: TGTGCCATCACTGCACAGGGGAACACTGAAGCTTTCTTT. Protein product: CAITAQGNTEAFF.

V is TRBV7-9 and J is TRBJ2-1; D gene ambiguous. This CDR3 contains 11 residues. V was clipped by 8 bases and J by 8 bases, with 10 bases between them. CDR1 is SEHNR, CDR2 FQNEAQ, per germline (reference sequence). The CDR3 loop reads CASPSGYEQFF. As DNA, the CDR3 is TGTGCCAGCCCCTCTGGCTATGAGCAGTTCTTC.

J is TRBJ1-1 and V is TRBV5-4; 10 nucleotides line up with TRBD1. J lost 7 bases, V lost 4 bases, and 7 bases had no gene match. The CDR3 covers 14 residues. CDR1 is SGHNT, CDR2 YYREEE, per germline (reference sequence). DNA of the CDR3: TGTGCCAGCAGCCAGGACAGGGGGGTAGGTGAAGCTTTCTTT. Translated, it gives CASSQDRGVGEAFF.

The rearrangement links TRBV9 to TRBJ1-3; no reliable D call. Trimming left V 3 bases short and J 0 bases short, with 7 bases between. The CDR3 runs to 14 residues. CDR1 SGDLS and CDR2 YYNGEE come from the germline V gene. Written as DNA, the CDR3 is TGTGCCAGCAGCGCATCAGGCTCTGGAAACACCATATATTTT. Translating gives CASSASGSGNTIYF.

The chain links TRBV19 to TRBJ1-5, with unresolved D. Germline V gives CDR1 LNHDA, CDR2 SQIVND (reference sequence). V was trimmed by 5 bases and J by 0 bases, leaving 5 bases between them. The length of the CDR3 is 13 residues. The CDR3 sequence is CASSLVSNQPQHF. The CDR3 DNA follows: TGTGCCAGTAGTCTTGTTAGCAATCAGCCCCAGCATTTT.

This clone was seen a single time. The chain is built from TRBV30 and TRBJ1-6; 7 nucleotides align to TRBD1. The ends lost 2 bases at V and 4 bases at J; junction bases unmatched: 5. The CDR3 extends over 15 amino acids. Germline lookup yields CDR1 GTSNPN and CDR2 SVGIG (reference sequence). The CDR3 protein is CAWSSVQGYNSPLHF. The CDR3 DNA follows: TGTGCCTGGAGTTCCGTACAGGGGTATAATTCACCCCTCCACTTT.

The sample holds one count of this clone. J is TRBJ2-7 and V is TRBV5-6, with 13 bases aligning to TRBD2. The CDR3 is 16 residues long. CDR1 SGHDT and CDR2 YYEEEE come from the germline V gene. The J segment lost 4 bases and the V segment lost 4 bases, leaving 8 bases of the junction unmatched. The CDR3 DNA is TGTGCCAGCAGCCAGGGACTAGCGGGGACCCTTTACGAGCAGTACTTC. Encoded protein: CASSQGLAGTLYEQYF. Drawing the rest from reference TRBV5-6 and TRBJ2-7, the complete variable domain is DAGVTQSPTHLIKTRGQQVTLRCSPKSGHDTVSWYQQALGQGPQFIFQYYEEEERQRGNFPDRFSGHQFPNYSSELNVNALLLGDSALYLCASSQGLAGTLYEQYFGPGTRLTVT.

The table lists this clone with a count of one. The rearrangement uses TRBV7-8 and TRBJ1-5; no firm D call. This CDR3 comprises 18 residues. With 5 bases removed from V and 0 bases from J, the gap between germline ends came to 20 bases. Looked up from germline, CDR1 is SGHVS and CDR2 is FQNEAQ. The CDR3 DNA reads TGTGCCAGCAGCCCCCGGGTCCTCGGCGGGTATAGCAATCAGCCCCAGCATTTT. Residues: CASSPRVLGGYSNQPQHF.

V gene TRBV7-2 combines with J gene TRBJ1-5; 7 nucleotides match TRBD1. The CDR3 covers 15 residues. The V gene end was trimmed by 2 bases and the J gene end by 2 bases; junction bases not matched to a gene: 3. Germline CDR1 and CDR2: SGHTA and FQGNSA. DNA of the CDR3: TGTGCCAGCAGCTTAAACACAGGGGGCAATCAGCCCCAGCATTTT. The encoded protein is CASSLNTGGNQPQHF.

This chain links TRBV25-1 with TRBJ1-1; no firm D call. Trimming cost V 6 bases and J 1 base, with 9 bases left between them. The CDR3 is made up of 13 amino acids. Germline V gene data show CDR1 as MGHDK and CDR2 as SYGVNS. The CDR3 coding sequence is TGTGCCAGCAGCCGAGGAGGGAACACTGAAGCTTTCTTT. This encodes CASSRGGNTEAFF.

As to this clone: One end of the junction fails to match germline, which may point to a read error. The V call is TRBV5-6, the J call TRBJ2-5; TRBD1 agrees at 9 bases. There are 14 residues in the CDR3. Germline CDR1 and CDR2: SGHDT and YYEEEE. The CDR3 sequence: CASSFNRGQGTQYF. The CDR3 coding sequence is TGTGCCAGCAGCTTTAACAGGGGGCAAGGGACCCAGTACTTC. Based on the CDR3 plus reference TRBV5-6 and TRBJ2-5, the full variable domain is DAGVTQSPTHLIKTRGQQVTLRCSPKSGHDTVSWYQQALGQGPQFIFQYYEEEERQRGNFPDRFSGHQFPNYSSELNVNALLLGDSALYLCASSFNRGQGTQYFGPGTRLLVL.

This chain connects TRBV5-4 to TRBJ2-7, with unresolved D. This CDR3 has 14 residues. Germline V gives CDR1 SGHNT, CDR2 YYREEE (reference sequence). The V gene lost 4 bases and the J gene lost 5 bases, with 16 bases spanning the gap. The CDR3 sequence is CASSPTPQLHEQYF. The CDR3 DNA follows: TGTGCCAGCAGCCCAACCCCCCAACTACACGAGCAGTACTTC.

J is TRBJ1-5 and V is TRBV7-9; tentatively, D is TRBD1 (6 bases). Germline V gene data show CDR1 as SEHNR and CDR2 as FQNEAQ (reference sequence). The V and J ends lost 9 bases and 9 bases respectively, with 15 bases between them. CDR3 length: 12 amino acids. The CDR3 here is CASQSPTGPQHF. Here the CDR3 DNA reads TGTGCCAGTCAATCGCCGACAGGGCCCCAGCATTTT.

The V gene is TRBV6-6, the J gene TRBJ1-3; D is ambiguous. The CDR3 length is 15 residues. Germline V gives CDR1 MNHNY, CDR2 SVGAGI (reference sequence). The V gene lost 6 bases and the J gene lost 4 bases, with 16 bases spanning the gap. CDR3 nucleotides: TGTGCCAGCAGCCACACCTCGTTGCTGGGAAACACCATATATTTT. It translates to CASSHTSLLGNTIYF.

The CDR3 DNA reads TGTGCCAGCAGTCCGGGCGGCGTTAGGGGTGTGGAGACCCAGTACTTC. Amino acids: CASSPGGVRGVETQYF. The V and J genes are TRBV7-2 and TRBJ2-5; a weak D match, TRBD1 (5 bases). The CDR3 spans 16 residues. The V gene's germline CDR1 is SGHTA and CDR2 FQGNSA. The V gene lost 6 bases and the J gene lost 5 bases, with 22 bases spanning the gap.

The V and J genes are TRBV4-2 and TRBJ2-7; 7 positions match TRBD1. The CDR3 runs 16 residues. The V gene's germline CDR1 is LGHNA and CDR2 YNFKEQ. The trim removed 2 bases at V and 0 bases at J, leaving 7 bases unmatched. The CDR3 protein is CASSQPTGTSSYEQYF. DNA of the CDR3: TGTGCCAGCAGCCAACCGACAGGGACCAGCTCCTACGAGCAGTACTTC.

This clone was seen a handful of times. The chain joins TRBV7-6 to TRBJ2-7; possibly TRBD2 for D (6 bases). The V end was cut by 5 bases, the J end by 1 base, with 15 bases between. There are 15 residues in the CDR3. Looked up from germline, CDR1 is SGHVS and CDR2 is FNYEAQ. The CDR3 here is CASSKGGPLSYEQYF. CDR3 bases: TGTGCCAGCAGCAAAGGAGGGCCGCTTTCCTACGAGCAGTACTTC.